This TCR beta chain appears in the sequencing data of a study of blood T cell repertoires in COVID-19. Across the whole study: Specimens from acute and convalescent COVID-19 originated in the United States, Italy and Spain. Sources were T cells, B-cell-depleted T cells, or PBMCs; the material itself was cDNA or gDNA.

Recovered participants had two consecutive negative NP/OP PCR tests, healthcare professional clearance, or symptom resolution. Per the germline V gene, CDR1 is LGHNA and CDR2 is YNFKEQ. The trim removed 4 bases at V and 2 bases at J, leaving 7 bases unmatched. This CDR3 is 16 amino acids long. Study processing details: Nucleated cell counts were estimated from reference gene primer amplification. The assay was immunoSEQ multiplex PCR, and TCRdb's table has in-frame clones only and misses some. V and J calls and clone size are as listed in that table; D and trimming were resolved from the DNA. There are around 300,000 clones in the sample; 75% to 90% occur only once, and 1.7% lies in the top ten.

This TCR was recovered from a woman aged 35 to 49 who had recovered from COVID-19. This chain connects TRBV4-2 to TRBJ2-1; 8 bases are a match to TRBD2. Sequenced sample: PBMCs or T cells enriched from blood (not recorded which). The CDR3 DNA reads TGTGCCAGCAGCCCCCGAGCGGGAGCCCCCTACAATGAGCAGTTCTTC. Its translation: CASSPRAGAPYNEQFF.